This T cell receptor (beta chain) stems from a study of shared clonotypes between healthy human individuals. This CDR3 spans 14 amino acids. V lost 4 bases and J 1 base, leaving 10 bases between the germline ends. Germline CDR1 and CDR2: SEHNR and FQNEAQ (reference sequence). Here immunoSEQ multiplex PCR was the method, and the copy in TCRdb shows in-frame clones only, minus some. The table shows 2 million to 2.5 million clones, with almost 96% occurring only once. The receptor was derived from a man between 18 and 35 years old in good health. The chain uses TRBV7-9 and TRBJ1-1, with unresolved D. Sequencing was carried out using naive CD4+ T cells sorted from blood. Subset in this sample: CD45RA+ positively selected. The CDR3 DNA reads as TGTGCCAGCAGCTCAATCGACTGGAACACTGAAGCTTTCTTT. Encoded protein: CASSSIDWNTEAFF. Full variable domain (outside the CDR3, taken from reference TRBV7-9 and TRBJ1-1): DTGVSQNPRHKITKRGQNVTFRCDPISEHNRLYWYRQTLGQGPEFLTYFQNEAQLEKSRLLSDRFSAERPKGSFSTLEIQRTEQGDSAMYLCASSSIDWNTEAFFGQGTRLTVV.